Each of the 10 T cell receptor beta chains below was sequenced from the same sample in a study of human T cells and chemical hapten exposure. TCRdb re-derived calls from the RACE reads in MiXCR, one entry per CDR3 protein. The repertoire holds some 70,000 distinct CDR3 sequences, 10% seen once, with around 6.8% in the top ten. Time point described: patch test 2, 6 weeks after DPC sensitization. The treatment denotes: therapeutic diphenylcyclopropenone sensitization with weekly scalp DPC. The sequenced sample was whole blood, obtained in connection with sensitization to the hapten diphenylcyclopropenone (DPC). These receptors came from a woman in her forties or fifties with alopecia areata. Some clones in this sample may be carry-over from other donors' samples.

The V gene is TRBV20-1, the J gene TRBJ2-1, with 7 positions matching TRBD1. In germline, CDR1 is DFQATT, CDR2 SNEGSKA (reference sequence). The CDR3 is 15 amino acids. V shed 1 base, J shed 2 bases, and the junction held 5 bases outside the gene matches. The CDR3 nucleotides read TGCAGTGCTAGAGCTAACAGGGGAACCTACAATGAGCAGTTCTTC. It is translated as CSARANRGTYNEQFF.

The chain carries TRBV7-8 and TRBJ1-4; tentatively, D is TRBD1 (6 bases). This CDR3 has 14 amino acids. Trimming removed 4 bases at V and 1 base at J, with 7 bases between. Germline CDR1 and CDR2: SGHVS and FQNEAQ. The CDR3 DNA reads as TGTGCCAGCAGCTCACAGGGAACTAATGAAAAACTGTTTTTT. It translates to CASSSQGTNEKLFF.

The J gene is TRBJ2-5, the V gene TRBV29-1; no clear D gene. This CDR3 is built from 14 residues. V lost 4 bases, J lost 1 base, and 13 bases lay in between. The V gene's germline CDR1 is SQVTM and CDR2 ANQGSEA. The CDR3 nucleotides are TGCAGCGTTGGTCTCGGCCAGCTCCAAGAGACCCAGTACTTC. Protein sequence: CSVGLGQLQETQYF.

This clonotype was counted only a few times. The rearrangement links TRBV12-3 or TRBV12-4 to TRBJ1-5; D not resolved. The CDR3 covers 12 residues. The V and J ends lost 3 bases and 3 bases respectively, with 3 bases between them. CDR3: CASSLTNQPQHF. CDR3 DNA sequence: TGTGCCAGCAGTTTGACCAATCAGCCCCAGCATTTT.

This clonotype came up many times. V usage is TRBV7-2 and J usage is TRBJ2-3; tentatively, D is TRBD2 (6 bases). V was trimmed by 7 bases and J by 2 bases, leaving 16 bases between them. There are 15 residues in the CDR3. Germline V gene sequence: CDR1 SGHTA, CDR2 FQGNSA. The CDR3 sequence: CASTPFSGYTDTQYF. The DNA for the CDR3 is TGTGCCAGCACCCCATTTAGCGGATACACAGATACGCAGTATTTT. Combining the CDR3 with reference TRBV7-2 and TRBJ2-3 gives the whole variable domain GAGVSQSPSNKVTEKGKDVELRCDPISGHTALYWYRQSLGQGLEFLIYFQGNSAPDKSGLPSDRFSAERTGGSVSTLTIQRTQQEDSAVYLCASTPFSGYTDTQYFGPGTRLTVL.

A remark on this clonotype: A read error may explain this, as a much larger clone is one base away. The J gene is TRBJ2-3, the V gene TRBV20-1; TRBD2 matches 8 bases. Germline CDR1 reads DFQATT; CDR2 reads SNEGSKA (reference sequence). This CDR3 is built from 11 residues. CDR3 DNA: TGCAGTGCTAGAGATGTGACTAGCGAGTGTTTT. It yields the protein CSARDVTSECF.

This rearrangement joins TRBV7-3 to TRBJ2-6; 7 bases align to TRBD1. After removal of 4 bases from V and 0 bases from J, the junction contained 0 bases not matched to a gene. The CDR3 length is 15 residues. Germline V CDR1 and CDR2: SGHTA, FQGTGA. The CDR3 spells CASSYRGSGANVLTF. The CDR3 region has the DNA TGTGCCAGCAGCTACAGGGGCTCTGGGGCCAACGTCCTGACTTTC.

The rearrangement uses TRBV19 and TRBJ1-5; D may be TRBD1 (5 bases). The V end lost 3 bases, the J end lost 6 bases, and 18 bases lay between the germline ends. CDR1 is LNHDA and CDR2 is SQIVND in the germline V gene (reference sequence). This CDR3 has 16 residues. For the CDR3, the DNA is TGTGCCAGTAGTATCGAAAGACAGCGGGGGTTTCAGCCCCAGCATTTT. It encodes CASSIERQRGFQPQHF. Looking up the rest from reference TRBV19 and TRBJ1-5 gives the full variable domain: DGGITQSPKYLFRKEGQNVTLSCEQNLNHDAMYWYRQDPGQGLRLIYYSQIVNDFQKGDIAEGYSVSREKKESFPLTVTSAQKNPTAFYLCASSIERQRGFQPQHFGDGTRLSIL.

This clonotype was seen more than once but under ten times. The rearrangement joins TRBV20-1 to TRBJ2-3; 13 bases match TRBD2. Per germline, CDR1 DFQATT and CDR2 SNEGSKA (reference sequence). The CDR3 extends over 16 amino acids. Trimming removed 5 bases from V and 2 bases from J; junction bases left unmatched: 7. The CDR3 nucleotides are TGCAGTGCTGGGAGCGGGACTAGCGGGGACACAGATACGCAGTATTTT. It specifies CSAGSGTSGDTDTQYF.

The V gene is TRBV5-1, the J gene TRBJ2-2; no firm D call. The germline gives CDR1 SGHRS, CDR2 YFSETQ. V was shortened by 2 bases and J by 1 base, with 9 bases between the two germline ends. The CDR3 runs to 15 residues. The CDR3 protein is CASSLGGENTGELFF. For the CDR3, the DNA is TGCGCCAGCAGCTTAGGCGGTGAGAACACCGGGGAGCTGTTTTTT.